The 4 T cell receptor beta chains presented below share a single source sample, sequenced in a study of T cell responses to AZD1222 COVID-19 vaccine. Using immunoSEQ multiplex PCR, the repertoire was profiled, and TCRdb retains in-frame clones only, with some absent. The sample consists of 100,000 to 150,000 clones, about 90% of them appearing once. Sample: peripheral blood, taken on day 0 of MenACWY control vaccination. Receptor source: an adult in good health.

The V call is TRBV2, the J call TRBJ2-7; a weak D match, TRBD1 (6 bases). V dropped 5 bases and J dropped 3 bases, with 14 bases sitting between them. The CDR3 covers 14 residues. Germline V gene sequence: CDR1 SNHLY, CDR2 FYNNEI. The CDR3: CASSRAGTHYEQYV. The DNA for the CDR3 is TGTGCCAGCAGTAGAGCCGGGACACACTACGAGCAGTACGTC.

CDR3 nucleotide sequence: TGTGCCAGCAGTGGGGACAGGGGGCGGAACACTGAAGCTTTCTTT. It specifies CASSGDRGRNTEAFF. The chain combines TRBV2 with TRBJ1-1; 12 positions agree with TRBD1. Germline CDR1 reads SNHLY; CDR2 reads FYNNEI. The CDR3 runs to 15 residues. Losses at the gene ends were 4 bases for V and 1 base for J; bases not matched to a gene: 1.

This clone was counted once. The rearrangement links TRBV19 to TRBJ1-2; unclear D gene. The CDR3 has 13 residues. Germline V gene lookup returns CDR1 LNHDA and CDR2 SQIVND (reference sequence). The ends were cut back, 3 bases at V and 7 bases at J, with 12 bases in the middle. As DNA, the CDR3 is TGTGCCAGTAGTATCGGCTCACCGGCTGGCTACACCTTC. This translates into CASSIGSPAGYTF. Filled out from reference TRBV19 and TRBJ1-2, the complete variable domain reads DGGITQSPKYLFRKEGQNVTLSCEQNLNHDAMYWYRQDPGQGLRLIYYSQIVNDFQKGDIAEGYSVSREKKESFPLTVTSAQKNPTAFYLCASSIGSPAGYTFGSGTRLTVV.

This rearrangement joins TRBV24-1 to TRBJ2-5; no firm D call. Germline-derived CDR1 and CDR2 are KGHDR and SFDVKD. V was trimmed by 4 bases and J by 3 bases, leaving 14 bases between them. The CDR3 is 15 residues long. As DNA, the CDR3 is TGTGCCACCAGTGACAGTTTTCCCGAGGAAGAGACCCAGTACTTC. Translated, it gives CATSDSFPEEETQYF.